This T cell receptor (beta chain) derives from a study of blood T cells in healthy people across ages. This CDR3 has 13 amino acids. V gave up 2 bases and J gave up 1 base, with 5 bases separating them. Per germline, CDR1 MNHEY and CDR2 SVGEGT. This clonotype was observed a handful of times. Then a second PCR, running roughly 7 to 12 cycles, was carried out with a sample-barcoded 5' primer and a J-beta primer mix. TCRdb reprocessed the 5' RACE reads via MiXCR and lists one record per CDR3 protein. Among approximately 760,000 distinct CDR3 sequences listed, approximately 25% were seen once. These same data were also listed under a study on T cells of mothers and their children.

Sequencing was performed on blood. The chain couples TRBV6-2 or TRBV6-3 to TRBJ1-1; D is undetermined. The clonotype originates from a boy between 10 and 17 years old in good health. The CDR3 DNA sequence: TGTGCCAGCAGTTACGAAAGGAACACTGAAGCTTTCTTT. It specifies CASSYERNTEAFF.